The 15 T cell receptor beta chains below all came from one sample that was sequenced in a study of shared clonotypes between healthy human individuals (dated by TCRdb to about 2020). Libraries were built with the immunoSEQ multiplex PCR assay. In TCRdb, the immuneACCESS table is reduced to in-frame sequences with V and J assigned. These tables do not hold every clone; where another copy was compared, an unresolved V gene accounts for under half, and the others remain unexplained. Recorded for this sample are approximately 2,300,000 clones; about 90% of them occurred a single time. The ten largest clones capture about 0.41% of the sample. The specimen was naive CD4+ T cells from PBMCs. The cell subset or site label corresponds to: CD45RA+ positively selected. Receptors were obtained from a man in his late teens or twenties in good health. Some clones in this sample may be carry-over from other donors' samples.

The chain combines TRBV30 with TRBJ2-1; TRBD2 agrees at 15 bases. CDR3 size: 16 residues. Trimming at V came to 2 bases and at J to 7 bases, leaving 6 bases not matched to a gene. Looked up from germline, CDR1 is GTSNPN and CDR2 is SVGIG (reference sequence). CDR3 bases: TGTGCCTGGAGTCGGGGACTAGCGGGAGGTATTAATGAGCAGTTCTTC. Its protein is CAWSRGLAGGINEQFF.

The V call is TRBV5-5, the J call TRBJ1-2; D is possibly TRBD1 (5 bases). Trimming removed 5 bases from V and 1 base from J, with 12 bases in between. Germline values: CDR1 SGHKS, CDR2 YYEKEE (reference sequence). This CDR3 is built from 14 residues. The CDR3 reads CASSLWGDNYGYTF. CDR3 coding DNA: TGTGCCAGCAGTCTGTGGGGGGATAACTATGGCTACACCTTC.

This clone has a single count. V gene TRBV28 combines with J gene TRBJ1-1; 7 positions match TRBD1. The CDR3 consists of 15 residues. The junction had 9 bases not matched to a gene; V was cut back by 5 bases and J by 3 bases. The germline V gene encodes CDR1 MDHEN and CDR2 SYDVKM. The CDR3 coding sequence is TGTGCCAGCAGTCCCTGGACAGGCGGGGACACTGAAGCTTTCTTT. Encoded protein: CASSPWTGGDTEAFF.

The chain has TRBV30 and TRBJ2-7; D not certain. Trimming took off 2 bases at V and 3 bases at J, with 8 bases between the two ends. Germline CDR1 is GTSNPN and CDR2 is SVGIG (reference sequence). The CDR3 runs to 12 residues. The CDR3 reads CAWSSDVYEQYF. CDR3 coding DNA: TGTGCCTGGAGTTCTGACGTCTACGAGCAGTACTTC.

Concerning this clone itself: Distinct nucleotide sequences in the sample also encode this CDR3. The chain combines TRBV6-5 with TRBJ2-3; D call uncertain. The germline V gene encodes CDR1 MNHEY and CDR2 SVGAGI. This CDR3 is 15 amino acids long. V shed 0 bases and J shed 0 bases, with 7 bases lying between them. This CDR3 is CASSYSRASTDTQYF. The CDR3, as DNA: TGTGCCAGCAGTTACTCGAGAGCTAGCACAGATACGCAGTATTTT.

As concerns this clone: The sample carries other DNA sequences with the same CDR3. V gene TRBV5-4 combines with J gene TRBJ2-3; TRBD1 aligns across 9 bases. Per germline, CDR1 SGHNT and CDR2 YYREEE (reference sequence). The CDR3 covers 15 residues. The trim removed 4 bases at V and 3 bases at J, leaving 6 bases unmatched. The CDR3 DNA reads as TGTGCCAGCAGCCTTGGACAGGGGCGAACAGATACGCAGTATTTT. It translates to CASSLGQGRTDTQYF.

The chain has TRBV6-5 and TRBJ2-7; 8 nucleotides line up with TRBD1. The V gene's germline CDR1 is MNHEY and CDR2 SVGAGI. This CDR3 region has 13 residues. Germline trimming cut 10 bases from V and 5 bases from J; bases unmatched to any gene: 10. The CDR3 region is CATARTGRNEQYF. The CDR3 DNA follows: TGTGCCACCGCCCGGACAGGGAGGAACGAGCAGTACTTC.

The chain's CDR3 is CASSRGTGDEQYF. The CDR3 DNA sequence: TGTGCCAGCAGTAGAGGTACAGGAGACGAGCAGTACTTC. The chain recombines TRBV7-8 with TRBJ2-7, with TRBD1 as a possible D gene (5 bases). The CDR3 contains 13 residues. Trimming pared 6 bases from V and 5 bases from J, leaving 14 bases between. Looked up from germline, CDR1 is SGHVS and CDR2 is FQNEAQ.

The chain is built from TRBV6-5 and TRBJ1-1; unclear D gene. This CDR3 region has 15 residues. Germline lookup yields CDR1 MNHEY and CDR2 SVGAGI. With 0 bases removed from V and 0 bases from J, the gap between germline ends came to 8 bases. The chain's CDR3 is CASSYSYAVNTEAFF. CDR3 in DNA: TGTGCCAGCAGTTACTCATACGCGGTGAACACTGAAGCTTTCTTT.

The J gene is TRBJ2-2, the V gene TRBV19; TRBD2 aligns across 13 bases. The CDR3 extends over 18 amino acids. With V trimmed by 5 bases and J by 4 bases, 10 bases remained unmatched. Looked up from germline, CDR1 is LNHDA and CDR2 is SQIVND (reference sequence). The CDR3 here is CASSPSTSGRTLTGELFF. CDR3 coding DNA: TGTGCCAGTAGTCCATCGACTAGCGGGAGGACTCTCACCGGGGAGCTGTTTTTT.

This clone appeared a single time. The V call is TRBV5-4, the J call TRBJ2-7; 11 nucleotides line up with TRBD2. With 4 bases clipped from V and 3 bases from J, the junction kept 9 bases outside the gene matches. The germline gives CDR1 SGHNT, CDR2 YYREEE (reference sequence). This CDR3 has 16 amino acids. DNA of the CDR3: TGTGCCAGCAGCACCACCGGGACTAGCGGCCTCTACGAGCAGTACTTC. Translating gives CASSTTGTSGLYEQYF.

The chain joins TRBV11-3 to TRBJ2-2, with TRBD1 as a possible D gene (5 bases). Trimming removed 5 bases from V and 0 bases from J, with 16 bases in between. The CDR3 loop spans 17 amino acids. The germline V gene has CDR1 SGHNT and CDR2 YENEEA. The CDR3 region is CASSLSRGNANTGELFF. CDR3 in DNA: TGTGCCAGCAGCCTTAGTAGGGGCAACGCGAACACCGGGGAGCTGTTTTTT.

The count of this clone is one. The rearrangement uses TRBV7-9 and TRBJ2-1; D not resolved. CDR3 length equals 15 residues. The V end was cut by 0 bases, the J end by 4 bases, with 10 bases between. Germline values: CDR1 SEHNR, CDR2 FQNEAQ (reference sequence). CDR3 residues: CASSLASANYNEQFF. The CDR3 DNA reads as TGTGCCAGCAGCTTAGCTTCTGCAAATTACAATGAGCAGTTCTTC.

The sample holds one count of this clone. The chain recombines TRBV5-1 with TRBJ2-7, with D perhaps matching TRBD2 (5 bases). CDR3 length equals 15 residues. Germline values: CDR1 SGHRS, CDR2 YFSETQ. V was clipped by 0 bases and J by 1 base, with 11 bases between them. The CDR3 nucleotides are TGCGCCAGCAGCTTGGACCCCCGGAGGTCCTACGAGCAGTACTTC. Its translation: CASSLDPRRSYEQYF.

The CDR3 DNA sequence: TGTGCCAGCAGCTTAGTGGTGGGTCCCACCGGGGGATATGGCTACACCTTC. Translation: CASSLVVGPTGGYGYTF. The rearrangement uses TRBV7-2 and TRBJ1-2, with D tentatively TRBD1 (5 bases). The CDR3 has 17 amino acids. Looked up from germline, CDR1 is SGHTA and CDR2 is FQGNSA. With 1 base removed from V and 5 bases from J, the gap between germline ends came to 20 bases. Based on the CDR3 plus reference TRBV7-2 and TRBJ1-2, the full variable domain is GAGVSQSPSNKVTEKGKDVELRCDPISGHTALYWYRQSLGQGLEFLIYFQGNSAPDKSGLPSDRFSAERTGGSVSTLTIQRTQQEDSAVYLCASSLVVGPTGGYGYTFGSGTRLTVV.